Each of the 6 T cell receptor beta chains below was sequenced from the same sample in a study of cytomegalovirus exposure and HLA in healthy donors. With 60 Vbeta and 13 Jbeta primers, the PCR was carried out. This table comes from immunoSEQ multiplex PCR, and its TCRdb copy is limited to in-frame clones, with some not included. The table includes around 250,000 clones, 80% to 95% detected once. The sample consisted of PBMCs. All receptors come from a girl aged 2 to 10 in good health and CMV-seronegative.

The gene calls are TRBV5-5 and TRBJ2-1, with a possible D match to TRBD2 (6 bases). The germline gives CDR1 SGHKS, CDR2 YYEKEE (reference sequence). The CDR3 has 13 residues. V was clipped by 7 bases and J by 3 bases, with 11 bases between them. CDR3 bases: TGTGCCAGCCGACTAGGAATCTACAATGAGCAGTTCTTC. Translating gives CASRLGIYNEQFF.

This clone was detected only a few times. V is TRBV5-5 and J is TRBJ1-5; maybe TRBD1 (5 bases). This CDR3 has 14 amino acids. With 1 base removed from V and 4 bases from J, the gap between germline ends came to 9 bases. Germline CDR1 SGHKS, CDR2 YYEKEE (reference sequence). For the CDR3, the DNA is TGTGCCAGCAGCTTGCACCGGGGGAATCAGCCCCAGCATTTT. Protein product: CASSLHRGNQPQHF.

V usage is TRBV13 and J usage is TRBJ2-1; 7 bases agree with TRBD2. In germline, CDR1 is PRHDT, CDR2 FYEKMQ (reference sequence). The CDR3 runs to 14 residues. Germline trimming cut 5 bases from V and 9 bases from J; bases unmatched to any gene: 10. The CDR3 region has the DNA TGTGCCAGCAGCCCACGCGGACTAGTTCTTGAGCAGTTCTTC. Encoded protein: CASSPRGLVLEQFF.

The chain has TRBV19 and TRBJ2-7; D might be TRBD2 (6 bases). The CDR3 is 14 residues long. Trimming pared 6 bases from V and 7 bases from J, leaving 19 bases between. The germline V gene has CDR1 LNHDA and CDR2 SQIVND (reference sequence). The CDR3 DNA reads as TGTGCCAGTAGAAAAACGGGGACTTCCAGAGAGCAGTACTTC. Encoded protein: CASRKTGTSREQYF.

This rearrangement joins TRBV2 to TRBJ1-1; 7 nucleotides agree with TRBD1. The V and J ends lost 5 bases and 7 bases, in that order; junction bases with no gene match: 13. This CDR3 is 15 amino acids long. Germline assignment: CDR1 SNHLY and CDR2 FYNNEI. The CDR3 DNA follows: TGTGCCAGCAGTTTGGATCCGACAGGGACTAGTGAAGCTTTCTTT. This sequence encodes CASSLDPTGTSEAFF.

The chain combines TRBV7-9 with TRBJ1-1; 8 bases line up with TRBD1. V was clipped by 6 bases and J by 4 bases; unmatched bases: 4. Germline CDR1 and CDR2: SEHNR and FQNEAQ (reference sequence). The CDR3 loop spans 13 amino acids. This chain's CDR3 is CASRLQGGTEAFF. In DNA form, the CDR3 reads TGTGCCAGCAGATTACAGGGGGGCACTGAAGCTTTCTTT.